This T cell receptor beta chain was observed in a study of cytomegalovirus exposure and HLA in healthy donors. CDR3 size: 13 residues. In germline, CDR1 is SQVTM, CDR2 ANQGSEA. V dropped 4 bases and J dropped 1 base, with 8 bases sitting between them. The study ran its PCR with 60 Vbeta and 13 Jbeta primers. Per the original methods: It was a later analysis that counted approximately 81 million unique TCR beta chains, of which roughly 11 million were shared. The table came from immunoSEQ multiplex PCR; TCRdb's copy has only in-frame clones and leaves some out. V, J and clone size are taken as reported in that table, and D and trimming were inferred from the DNA itself. The data hold about 87,000 clones, with approximately 69% observed a single time. Study-wide results and limits: Presence/absence analyses assumed roughly uniform sequencing depth across donors. TCR beta V- and J-gene trimming was later associated with a missense DCLRE1C variant.

Comments on this clone: The antigen is unknown. At the DNA level, this CDR3 is encoded by other sequences in the same sample as well.

The chain combines TRBV29-1 with TRBJ1-5; D is ambiguous. The source is a man aged 25-45 years in good health and CMV-seropositive. Specimen: PBMCs. The CDR3: CSVGGGSNQPQHF. The CDR3 DNA is TGCAGCGTTGGTGGAGGGAGCAATCAGCCCCAGCATTTT.